The sequence of this TCR beta chain was determined in a study of early T cells in non-severe SARS-CoV-2 infection. Looking at the study overall: Sequencing was performed on bulk RNA from unsorted whole blood, leaving chains unpaired. Findings and limits, study-wide: There was a bias toward anti-spike CD8 responses in VDJdb matching, which missed private and CD4 specificities.

Individually, cDNA molecules had unique molecular identifiers attached to them. TCRdb independently ran MiXCR on the 5' RACE reads; one entry per CDR3 protein. The sample has tens of thousands of distinct CDR3 sequences; 5.5% to 7.5% are singletons. V lost 0 bases and J lost 2, with 10 bases in between. CDR1 and CDR2 from the germline V gene are LGHNA and YNFKEQ. The CDR3 loop spans 15 amino acids. In regard to this clonotype: Antigen specificity is unknown.

The chain employs TRBV4-2 and TRBJ1-2; a possible D gene is TRBD1 (5 bases). The starting material was whole blood, obtained at baseline. The source of this sequence is an adult who was a healthcare worker with PCR-confirmed SARS-CoV-2 infection or an uninfected control (not recorded which). This CDR3 is CASSQERGGNYGYTF. CDR3 nucleotides: TGTGCCAGCAGCCAAGAACGCGGGGGAAACTATGGCTACACCTTC.